Below are 19 T cell receptor beta chains sequenced from a single sample in a study of naive and memory T cell subsets. The beta constant-region primer was an equimolar mix of two oligonucleotides covering TRBC1 and TRBC2. Four rounds of PCR amplified the ligated cDNA using nested alpha and beta constant-region primers plus SP2. Each CDR3 protein is one row after TCRdb ran MiXCR on the UMI-ligation and nested PCR reads. The sample shows approximately 140,000 distinct CDR3 sequences, approximately 21% of them seen only once. Overall study results and limits: Especially in CD8 cells, naive repertoires contained a few larger clonotypes, possibly CD45RA-re-expressing memory cells.

These receptors' antigens are unknown. Material: naive CD8+ T cells from blood. The receptors were gathered from a human donor in good health.

The chain combines TRBV6-5 with TRBJ2-7; the D gene is possibly TRBD1 (6 bases). Germline loops: CDR1 MNHEY, CDR2 SVGAGI. The CDR3 runs 16 residues. V lost 6 bases to trimming and J lost 1 base, with 19 bases between them. CDR3 DNA sequence: TGTGCCAGCAGCCGTACCTACAGGGTGGGGTCCTACGAGCAGTACTTC. Residues: CASSRTYRVGSYEQYF.

The chain combines TRBV7-9 with TRBJ1-1; 11 bases are a match to TRBD1. Germline CDR1 and CDR2: SEHNR and FQNEAQ (reference sequence). The V gene end was trimmed by 5 bases and the J gene end by 3 bases; junction bases not matched to a gene: 5. The CDR3 contains 15 residues. The CDR3 coding sequence is TGTGCCAGCAGCGAGGGACAGGGGGTCCACACTGAAGCTTTCTTT. Translation gives CASSEGQGVHTEAFF.

The chain recombines TRBV4-3 with TRBJ2-7; D is perhaps TRBD2 (5 bases). V gave up 0 bases and J gave up 5 bases, with 11 bases separating them. The CDR3 has 14 amino acids. The germline V gene has CDR1 LGHNA and CDR2 YSLEER. The CDR3 spells CASSQDRGNHEQYF. Here the CDR3 DNA reads TGCGCCAGCAGCCAAGATCGAGGGAACCACGAGCAGTACTTC.

This clonotype showed up just a few times. The rearrangement joins TRBV4-1 to TRBJ1-5; D might be TRBD1 (5 bases). The CDR3 is 17 residues long. The ends were cut back, 2 bases at V and 4 bases at J, with 18 bases in the middle. Looked up from germline, CDR1 is MGHRA and CDR2 is YSYEKL. The DNA for the CDR3 is TGCGCCAGCAGCCAAACGCACCCGGGGACGATGAATCAGCCCCAGCATTTT. Translated: CASSQTHPGTMNQPQHF.

A few counts support this clonotype. V is TRBV12-3 or TRBV12-4 and J is TRBJ1-2; 8 bases line up with TRBD1. The ends lost 3 bases at V and 4 bases at J; junction bases unmatched: 16. This CDR3 has 18 residues. CDR3 region: CASSFEGQGALGIYGYTF. The CDR3 nucleotides read TGTGCCAGCAGTTTCGAAGGCCAGGGGGCGCTTGGGATCTATGGCTACACCTTC.

The chain recombines TRBV29-1 with TRBJ2-1; D might be TRBD1 (6 bases). Trimming cost V 7 bases and J 4 bases, with 17 bases left between them. Germline V gene data show CDR1 as SQVTM and CDR2 as ANQGSEA. This CDR3 is built from 14 residues. The CDR3, as DNA: TGCAGCGCCTATCCGACAGGATTATACAATGAGCAGTTCTTC. Protein product: CSAYPTGLYNEQFF.

This clonotype was picked up a small number of times. The chain carries TRBV29-1 and TRBJ1-2; 9 positions agree with TRBD1. The CDR3 runs to 15 residues. The germline CDR1 and CDR2 sequences are SQVTM and ANQGSEA. After removal of 7 bases from V and 2 bases from J, the junction contained 11 bases not matched to a gene. The CDR3 nucleotides are TGCAGCGCCGATCCGGGACAGGGCAACAACTATGGCTACACCTTC. As protein: CSADPGQGNNYGYTF.

The CDR3 reads CATGTASYEQYF. CDR3 in DNA: TGTGCCACCGGGACAGCCTCCTACGAGCAGTACTTC. The V and J genes are TRBV19 and TRBJ2-7; 7 bases are shared with TRBD1. V shed 10 bases, J shed 0 bases, and the junction held 3 bases outside the gene matches. This CDR3 region has 12 residues. Germline CDR1 and CDR2: LNHDA and SQIVND (reference sequence).

V gene TRBV9 combines with J gene TRBJ2-2; 7 positions agree with TRBD2. The CDR3 sequence is 16 residues long. Germline V gives CDR1 SGDLS, CDR2 YYNGEE. V trimming: 1 base; J trimming: 0 bases; junction bases outside the gene matches: 3. This chain's CDR3 is CASSVKSGANTGELFF. Written as DNA, the CDR3 is TGTGCCAGCAGCGTAAAAAGCGGGGCGAACACCGGGGAGCTGTTTTTT.

J is TRBJ2-7 and V is TRBV2; TRBD2 agrees at 10 bases. The J segment lost 3 bases and the V segment lost 8 bases, leaving 7 bases of the junction unmatched. CDR1 is SNHLY, CDR2 FYNNEI, per germline. This CDR3 spans 14 amino acids. The CDR3 sequence: CASGFTSGIYEQYF. CDR3 coding DNA: TGTGCCAGCGGTTTCACTAGCGGGATCTACGAGCAGTACTTC.

V and J are TRBV5-6 and TRBJ2-1; D remains unclear. CDR3 length equals 15 residues. CDR1 and CDR2 (germline): SGHDT, YYEEEE. Trimming removed 4 bases at V and 4 bases at J, with 15 bases between. In DNA, the CDR3 is TGTGCCAGCAGCACTTTCGAGAAGGAATACAATGAGCAGTTCTTC. It encodes CASSTFEKEYNEQFF. The full variable domain, with the rest looked up from reference TRBV5-6 and TRBJ2-1, is DAGVTQSPTHLIKTRGQQVTLRCSPKSGHDTVSWYQQALGQGPQFIFQYYEEEERQRGNFPDRFSGHQFPNYSSELNVNALLLGDSALYLCASSTFEKEYNEQFFGPGTRLTVL.

This clonotype was counted between two and nine times. V and J are TRBV7-9 and TRBJ2-7, with TRBD1 as a possible D gene (6 bases). The germline V gene has CDR1 SEHNR and CDR2 FQNEAQ (reference sequence). The germline V and J ends were trimmed by 6 bases and 1 base, with 10 bases remaining between them. This CDR3 region has 13 residues. CDR3 sequence (DNA): TGTGCCAGCAGGCCGGGGACATCCTACGAGCAGTACTTC. Translating gives CASRPGTSYEQYF.

This chain joins TRBV29-1 and TRBJ2-7; no clear D gene. Germline V CDR1 and CDR2: SQVTM, ANQGSEA. Trimming removed 4 bases from V and 2 bases from J, with 15 bases in between. This CDR3 contains 14 residues. The CDR3 DNA follows: TGCAGCGTTGCCCCGATTGAGCGCCCCTACGAGCAGTACTTC. It specifies CSVAPIERPYEQYF.

This sequence joins TRBV11-2 and TRBJ2-7; D not certain. Between the trimmed V and J ends, which lost 5 bases and 2 bases, there was a span of 13 bases. Germline CDR1 is SGHAT and CDR2 is FQNNGV. The CDR3 runs 14 residues. CDR3 nucleotides: TGTGCCAGCAGCCCCATGGGAAGCCCCTACGAGCAGTACTTC. It specifies CASSPMGSPYEQYF.

The rearrangement uses TRBV5-6 and TRBJ1-5; no firm D call. From germline, CDR1 is SGHDT and CDR2 YYEEEE. This CDR3 region has 17 residues. Trimming took 3 bases from V and 0 from J, leaving 16 bases between them. As DNA, the CDR3 is TGTGCCAGCAGCTCCCTAATGGACGGAGCTAGCAATCAGCCCCAGCATTTT. Amino acid sequence: CASSSLMDGASNQPQHF.

This clonotype showed up many times. The chain combines TRBV7-9 with TRBJ1-4; D is undetermined. V shed 3 bases and J shed 0 bases, with 14 bases lying between them. Germline CDR1 SEHNR, CDR2 FQNEAQ (reference sequence). The CDR3 consists of 17 residues. CDR3 nucleotide sequence: TGTGCCAGCAGCTTCCTCCTTACCGTAGCAACTAATGAAAAACTGTTTTTT. It encodes CASSFLLTVATNEKLFF.

This clonotype has more than one count but fewer than ten. The chain links TRBV12-3 or TRBV12-4 to TRBJ1-2; unclear D gene. The CDR3 length is 14 residues. V was cut by 6 bases and J by 3 bases, with 14 bases left in between. Written as DNA, the CDR3 is TGTGCCAGCAGCATAGCCGAGGCGTACTATGGCTACACCTTC. It yields the protein CASSIAEAYYGYTF.

The chain recombines TRBV6-5 with TRBJ2-5; TRBD1 agrees at 7 bases. The CDR3 is 15 residues long. Germline assignment: CDR1 MNHEY and CDR2 SVGAGI. Trimming took 6 bases from V and 1 from J; bases not matched to a gene: 8. This CDR3 reads CASRPPDRAQETQYF. DNA for the CDR3: TGTGCCAGCAGACCCCCCGACAGGGCCCAAGAGACCCAGTACTTC.

This clonotype showed up just a few times. J is TRBJ2-7 and V is TRBV9; tentative D call: TRBD2 (6 bases). Germline V CDR1 and CDR2: SGDLS, YYNGEE. The CDR3 extends over 13 amino acids. V was clipped by 2 bases and J by 4 bases, with 10 bases between them. CDR3 residues: CASSVGTQYEQYF. CDR3 in DNA: TGTGCCAGCAGCGTGGGGACTCAGTACGAGCAGTACTTC.